This T cell receptor (beta chain) was found in a study of response to subunit inactivated influenza vaccine. With V trimmed by 4 bases and J by 7 bases, 8 bases remained unmatched. CDR1 and CDR2 from the germline V gene are SGHRS and YFSETQ. The CDR3 runs 14 residues. One entry per CDR3 protein results from TCRdb running MiXCR on the RT-PCR reads. The sample has 560,000 or so distinct CDR3 sequences, approximately 7.7% seen once. The sample holds many counts of this clonotype. The TCR sequence derives from a man aged 45 to 75 who received an inactivated influenza vaccine. Source: PBMCs from blood, taken roughly 24 months after vaccination. V gene TRBV5-1 combines with J gene TRBJ1-5, with 7 bases that match TRBD1. The CDR3 DNA is TGCGCCAGCAGCCCACAGGGGACCGGGCAGCCCCAGCATTTT. As protein: CASSPQGTGQPQHF.